This TCR beta chain was captured by sequencing in a study of control samples from healthy donors and cancer patients. V lost 1 base to trimming and J lost 2 bases, with 12 bases between them. CDR1 is MNHEY and CDR2 is SMNVEV in the germline V gene (reference sequence). The CDR3 has 15 amino acids. Sequencing was performed with immunoSEQ multiplex PCR; in TCRdb, only in-frame clones are kept and a portion is missing. Of 95,000 to 100,000 clones listed, around nine tenths were seen once; the top ten hold less than 8.5%. The sequenced sample was blood. The TCR originated in a man aged 25 to 40 in good health. The rearrangement joins TRBV27 to TRBJ2-7; no definite D call. In DNA, the CDR3 is TGTGCCAGCAGTTTATATCCCGTCGAGACCTACGAGCAGTACTTC. It translates to CASSLYPVETYEQYF.